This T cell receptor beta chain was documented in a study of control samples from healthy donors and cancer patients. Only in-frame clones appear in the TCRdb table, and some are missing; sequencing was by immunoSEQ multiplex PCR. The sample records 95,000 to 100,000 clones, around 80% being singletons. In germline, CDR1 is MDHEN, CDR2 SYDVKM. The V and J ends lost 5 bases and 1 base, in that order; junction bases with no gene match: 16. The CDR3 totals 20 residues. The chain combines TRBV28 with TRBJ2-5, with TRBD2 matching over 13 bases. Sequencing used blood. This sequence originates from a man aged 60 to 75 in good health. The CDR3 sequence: CASSPSMGLAGMGIQETQYF. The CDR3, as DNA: TGTGCCAGCAGTCCTTCCATGGGACTAGCGGGGATGGGCATCCAAGAGACCCAGTACTTC.